This T cell receptor beta chain was observed in a study of blood T cell repertoires in COVID-19. About the study: The United States, Italy and Spain supplied acute and convalescent COVID-19 samples.

Libraries were prepared by immunoSEQ multiplex PCR; TCRdb keeps only in-frame clonotypes and omits some of them. Among a few hundred thousand clones listed, 80% to 90% were seen once. This CDR3 is 14 amino acids long. Germline V gives CDR1 SGHAT, CDR2 FQNNGV. V was pared by 4 bases and J by 0 bases, with 10 bases between. Living in 24 US areas, the participants were between roughly 18 and 89 years of age. Cohort 3 recovered donors had two negative PCRs, clearance, or symptom resolution. This TCR was sampled from a woman in her twenties or thirties who had recovered from COVID-19. The sequencing input was PBMCs or T cells enriched from blood (not recorded which). V gene TRBV11-2 combines with J gene TRBJ2-7; no clear D. The CDR3 protein is CASSSFKSSYEQYF. DNA for the CDR3: TGTGCCAGCAGCTCATTTAAGAGCTCCTACGAGCAGTACTTC. The entire variable domain, with the rest obtained from reference TRBV11-2 and TRBJ2-7, is as follows: EAGVAQSPRYKIIEKRQSVAFWCNPISGHATLYWYQQILGQGPKLLIQFQNNGVVDDSQLPKDRFSAERLKGVDSTLKIQPAKLEDSAVYLCASSSFKSSYEQYFGPGTRLTVT.